The rows below give T cell receptor beta chains drawn from one sample of a study of blood T cell repertoires in COVID-19. Using immunoSEQ multiplex PCR, the repertoire was profiled, and TCRdb retains in-frame clones only, with some absent. Of under 450,000 clones listed, about 91% were seen once; the top ten hold approximately 12%. The sample taken for sequencing was peripheral blood. Receptors were obtained from a woman in her forties or fifties with COVID-19, enrolled during active disease. The CDR3 runs from the conserved cysteine through the conserved F or W. Fields, in order: clone size, J gene, V gene, D gene, CDR3 DNA, CDR3 protein. The D gene is left open where the match is weak. Size is omitted from some rows. Given values are once, few, many or a class for expanded clones.

>-|TRBJ1-1|TRBV3-1/TRBV3-2|-
TGTGCCAGCAGCCAACCTGGTGCCAGGGTTGAAGCTTTCTTT
CASSQPGARVEAFF
>-|TRBJ1-3|TRBV9|-
TGTGCCAGCAGCGTAGGTATCGGGGTACTTGGAAACACCATATATTTT
CASSVGIGVLGNTIYF
>once|TRBJ2-1|TRBV3-1/TRBV3-2|TRBD2
TGTGCCAGCAGCCGGACTAGCGGGGGGTTAATAAATGAGCAGTTCTTC
CASSRTSGGLINEQFF
>-|TRBJ1-5|TRBV3-1/TRBV3-2|-
TGTGCCAGCAGCCAAGGAGTCCTGAGCCGGCCCCAGCATTTT
CASSQGVLSRPQHF
>-|TRBJ1-6|TRBV5-6|-
TGTGCCAGCAGCCCGCGAGACAGAAGGAATTCACCCCTCCACTTT
CASSPRDRRNSPLHF
>-|TRBJ1-6|TRBV30|-
TGTGCCTGGGACCCGGGCAGGGGTAATTCACCCCTCCACTTT
CAWDPGRGNSPLHF
>-|TRBJ2-2|TRBV9|TRBD1
TGTGCCAGCAGCCCCTCCGGGACAGGGAACACCGGGGAGCTGTTTTTT
CASSPSGTGNTGELFF
>-|TRBJ2-1|TRBV20-1|-
TGCAGTGCTGCCCGGGCCGAGGGGCAGTTCTTC
CSAARAEGQFF
>-|TRBJ1-1|TRBV7-7|TRBD1
TGTGCCAGCAGCCCTTCGACAGGGAGAGTAAACACTGAAGCTTTCTTT
CASSPSTGRVNTEAFF
>-|TRBJ2-3|TRBV5-6|-
TGTGCCAGCAGCCCTTGGGGTTACCGGGGTGCAGATACGCAGTATTTT
CASSPWGYRGADTQYF
>once|TRBJ1-6|TRBV2|TRBD1
TGTGCCAGCAGGGGGACAGGGCTTATAGGTACGGGTTCACCCCTCCACTTT
CASRGTGLIGTGSPLHF
>-|TRBJ2-2|TRBV6-1|TRBD1
TGTGCCAGCAGTGAGACCGGGACAGGGATGGCCGGGGAGCTGTTTTTT
CASSETGTGMAGELFF
>-|TRBJ2-5|TRBV3-1/TRBV3-2|-
TGTGCCAGCAGCCTCACGGGTGAGACCCAGTACTTC
CASSLTGETQYF
>-|TRBJ1-2|TRBV2|-
TGTGCCAGCAGTACGGACACGGGCTATGGCTACACCTTC
CASSTDTGYGYTF
>-|TRBJ2-7|TRBV28|TRBD1
TGTGCCAGCAGTTTCTCAGGGGGCCTCTACGAGCAGTACTTC
CASSFSGGLYEQYF
>-|TRBJ2-7|TRBV6-1|-
TGTGCCAGCAGTGAAGCCAGGGAGGCTTGGGAGCAGTACTTC
CASSEAREAWEQYF
>-|TRBJ2-2|TRBV7-7|TRBD2
TGTGCCAGCAGTCATAGCGGGGGGCATCACACCGGGGAGCTGTTTTTT
CASSHSGGHHTGELFF
>-|TRBJ2-5|TRBV12-3/TRBV12-4|-
TGTGCCAGCAGTTTTGCAGGCCAAGAGACCCAGTACTTC
CASSFAGQETQYF
>few|TRBJ2-3|TRBV3-1/TRBV3-2|TRBD2
TGTGCCAGCAGCCAGAGGACTGCGGGGGGAATCGCAGATACGCAGTATTTT
CASSQRTAGGIADTQYF
>-|TRBJ1-2|TRBV28|TRBD1
TGTGCCAGCAGTCCTCTTGGACAGGCCTTTAACTATGGCTACACCTTC
CASSPLGQAFNYGYTF
>-|TRBJ2-3|TRBV6-6|-
TGTGCCAGCGTCACAGGGAGCACAGATACGCAGTATTTT
CASVTGSTDTQYF
>-|TRBJ1-5|TRBV6-4|-
TGTGCCAGCAGTGAATCGGGGGGACGTAGCCCCCAGCATTTT
CASSESGGRSPQHF
>-|TRBJ1-2|TRBV6-2/TRBV6-3|TRBD1
TGTGCCAGCAGCACACTGGACAGGGAATCGCTTGGCTACACCTTC
CASSTLDRESLGYTF
>-|TRBJ1-5|TRBV5-1|-
TGCGCCAGCAGCTCATCCGGGAGTAGGGGTCAGCCCCAGCATTTT
CASSSSGSRGQPQHF
>-|TRBJ2-1|TRBV5-6|-
TGTGCCAGCAGCTTGGCAGTTTACAATGAGCAGTTCTTC
CASSLAVYNEQFF
>-|TRBJ2-2|TRBV4-2|TRBD2
TGTGCCAGCAGCCAAACTGGGGGGGTCGGGGAGCTGTTTTTT
CASSQTGGVGELFF
>-|TRBJ1-6|TRBV11-2|TRBD1
TGTGCCAGCAGCTTAGTTGGAGCAGGGGGTCCTCCCATCCACTTT
CASSLVGAGGPPIHF
>-|TRBJ2-5|TRBV19|TRBD2
TGTGCCAGTAGTTCCCGGACTAGCGGGGGTTCTGAGACCCAGTACTTC
CASSSRTSGGSETQYF
>-|TRBJ2-3|TRBV6-5|-
TGTGCCAGCAGAAAACAGGGATGGACAGATACGCAGTATTTT
CASRKQGWTDTQYF
>-|TRBJ2-7|TRBV5-4|TRBD1
TGTGCCAGCAGCCCCGGGGGACAGGGGCACCTCTACGAGCAGTACTTC
CASSPGGQGHLYEQYF
>-|TRBJ2-7|TRBV9|-
TGTGCCAGCAGCGCCCAAGGACTGGGCGAGCAGTACTTC
CASSAQGLGEQYF
>-|TRBJ1-4|TRBV2|-
TGTGCCAGCAGTGAAGCCGAGGGTGCCAATGAAAAACTGTTTTTT
CASSEAEGANEKLFF
>-|TRBJ2-7|TRBV6-1|-
TGTGCCAGCAGTGAGATTCGGCGGATCGAGCAGTACTTC
CASSEIRRIEQYF
>-|TRBJ1-2|TRBV9|-
TGTGCCAGCAGCGACCCCTTAGATGGCTACACCTTC
CASSDPLDGYTF
>-|TRBJ2-1|TRBV28|-
TGTGCCAGCAGTTCCTATAGCGCATTCGGAAATGAGCAGTTCTTC
CASSSYSAFGNEQFF
>-|TRBJ2-1|TRBV11-2|-
TGTGCCAGCAGCTTTCAGGGTCCTATTTCCTACAATGAGCAGTTCTTC
CASSFQGPISYNEQFF